These T cell receptor beta chains were read from a single sample in a study of response to subunit inactivated influenza vaccine. TCRdb fed the RT-PCR reads into MiXCR, producing one record per CDR3 protein. Of 500,000 to 550,000 distinct CDR3 sequences in the sample, approximately 7.3% were seen once. The source was PBMCs from blood, collected roughly 24 months after vaccination. These receptor sequences come from a man between 45 and 75 years old who received an inactivated influenza vaccine. Both conserved end residues are part of each CDR3. D genes are given only for firm matches. The size entry is marked missing in some rows and otherwise reads once, few, many or a size class.

abundance,v_gene,j_gene,d_gene,CDR3nt,CDR3aa
few,TRBV6-5,TRBJ2-7,NA,TGTGCCAGCAGTTACTCGACGGCGTGGAGGAACGAGCAGTACTTC,CASSYSTAWRNEQYF
NA,TRBV30,TRBJ1-5,NA,TGTGCCTGGAAGGGGCCGGGGGCGAGCGGTCAGCCCCAGCATTTT,CAWKGPGASGQPQHF
NA,TRBV9,TRBJ1-2,NA,TGTGCCAGCAGCCCGGGGATTTCTAACTATGGCTACACCTTC,CASSPGISNYGYTF
few,TRBV6-2/TRBV6-3,TRBJ1-5,TRBD1,TGTGCCAGCAGTCGACAGGGAGGGCAGCCCCAGCATTTT,CASSRQGGQPQHF
many,TRBV6-7,TRBJ2-3,NA,TGTGCCAGCAGTTACTCGATGCAGGTGGCTAGATACACAGATACGCAGTATTTT,CASSYSMQVARYTDTQYF
NA,TRBV9,TRBJ1-1,NA,TGTGCCAGCAGCGTAGGGGCGTTGAACACTGAAGCTTTCTTT,CASSVGALNTEAFF
few,TRBV7-2,TRBJ2-5,TRBD1,TGTGCCAGCAGCTCGGGACAGGGGACGGCCCAGTACTTC,CASSSGQGTAQYF
many,TRBV12-3/TRBV12-4,TRBJ2-2,TRBD1,TGTGCCAGTAGGATACAGGGGAGTGTGTCCGGGGAGCTGTTTTTT,CASRIQGSVSGELFF
many,TRBV10-3,TRBJ2-3,NA,TGTGCCACCGTAGAGGCAACGGGGGATACGCAGTATTTT,CATVEATGDTQYF
many,TRBV7-2,TRBJ2-2,TRBD2,TGTGCCAGCAGCCGACTAGCGGTGAACACCGGGGAGCTGTTTTTT,CASSRLAVNTGELFF
few,TRBV12-3/TRBV12-4,TRBJ2-7,NA,TGTGCCAGCAGCCTGGGGCAGCGACCGGCGAACTTC,CASSLGQRPANF
few,TRBV20-1,TRBJ1-5,NA,TGCAGTGCTGGGTCAGTTAGCAATCAGCCCCAGCATTTT,CSAGSVSNQPQHF
NA,TRBV4-3,TRBJ2-4,NA,TGCGCCAGCAGCCAAGACTACCTAGCCAAAAACATTCAGTACTTC,CASSQDYLAKNIQYF
NA,TRBV9,TRBJ1-1,NA,TGTGCCAGCAGCGTATCCGGGGCAATGAACACTGAAGCTTTCTTT,CASSVSGAMNTEAFF
few,TRBV10-3,TRBJ2-7,TRBD2,TGTGCCACAAAAGGAACTAGCGGGTCCCTCTCCTACGAGCAGTACTTC,CATKGTSGSLSYEQYF
few,TRBV7-8,TRBJ2-7,TRBD2,TGTGCCAGCAGCTTAGCGCGCTTCGTAGCGGGAGGGCCGGAGCAGTACTTC,CASSLARFVAGGPEQYF
few,TRBV6-2/TRBV6-3,TRBJ1-5,TRBD1,TGTGCCAGCAGTTACTTCGGGACAGGAAATCAGCCCCAGCATTTT,CASSYFGTGNQPQHF
few,TRBV20-1,TRBJ2-3,NA,TGCAGTGCTCCCGACTGGTTAAGCGGTGCCACAGATACGCAGTATTTT,CSAPDWLSGATDTQYF
few,TRBV4-3,TRBJ2-2,TRBD1,TGCGCCAGCAGCCAAGCCGGACAGGGATACACCGGGGAGCTGTTTTTT,CASSQAGQGYTGELFF
NA,TRBV6-5,TRBJ2-2,TRBD1,TGTGCCAGCAGTTACGGGGGACAGGTGAACACCGGGGAGCTGTTTTTT,CASSYGGQVNTGELFF
few,TRBV10-3,TRBJ1-2,TRBD1,TGTGCCATCAGAGGGGGACAGGTTAATAACTATGGCTACACCTTC,CAIRGGQVNNYGYTF
few,TRBV20-1,TRBJ1-2,NA,TGCAGTGCACGGACGGGGATCAACTATGGCTACACCTTC,CSARTGINYGYTF
many,TRBV20-1,TRBJ2-3,NA,TGCAGTGTCACACGCGCGGGGAGAGATACGCAGTATTTT,CSVTRAGRDTQYF
NA,TRBV6-2/TRBV6-3,TRBJ2-5,NA,TGTGCCAGCACTAACACCCAAGAGACCCAGTACTTC,CASTNTQETQYF
medium-sized,TRBV7-9,TRBJ2-1,NA,TGTGCCAGCAGCTTACTTCAGAATAGCAATGAGCAGTTCTTC,CASSLLQNSNEQFF
many,TRBV5-1,TRBJ2-4,NA,TGCGCCAGCAGCCCCGGACAGGCCAAAAACATTCAGTACTTC,CASSPGQAKNIQYF
few,TRBV5-1,TRBJ1-2,NA,TGCGCCAGCAGACCCGACGAGTATCGGGGCTACACCTTC,CASRPDEYRGYTF
few,TRBV21-1,TRBJ2-1,NA,TGTGCCAGCAGCAAAGAAAGGACCCTTCCTCACAATGAGCAGTTCTTC,CASSKERTLPHNEQFF
NA,TRBV7-9,TRBJ2-7,TRBD2,TGTGCCAGCAGCTGGAGCGGGAGTTCCTACGAGCAGTACTTC,CASSWSGSSYEQYF
few,TRBV20-1,TRBJ1-1,NA,TGCAGTGCCCCGGGACCGCTACAGAACACTGAAGCTTTCTTT,CSAPGPLQNTEAFF
NA,TRBV4-2,TRBJ2-7,TRBD1,TGTGCCAGCAGCCCTTCGGCGGGACAGGGGGCCTACGAGCAGTACTTC,CASSPSAGQGAYEQYF